Following are 16 T cell receptor beta chains from one sample sequenced in a study of regulatory T cells in long-lasting Graves disease. Regarding time point: newly diagnosed GD, antithyroid drugs for less than 3 months. PBMC-extracted RNA yielded the TCR library. Building the TCR beta libraries relied on iRepertoire HTBI primers, and CDR3 regions underwent Arm-PCR. From the multiplex PCR reads, TCRdb called clonotypes with MiXCR, one entry per CDR3 protein. The repertoire holds roughly 420,000 distinct CDR3 sequences, about 16% seen once, with about a quarter in the top ten. These data also formed part of another study, on T cells in Graves' hyperthyroidism and ophthalmopathy.

Material: peripheral blood mononuclear cells (PBMCs), obtained at new diagnosis, from a patient treated with antithyroid drugs. The receptors shown here come from a woman between 18 and 29 years old with Graves disease.

This clonotype was counted a few times. This chain uses TRBV28 with TRBJ2-3; no firm D call. This CDR3 spans 17 amino acids. The V gene's germline CDR1 is MDHEN and CDR2 SYDVKM. Trimming removed 6 bases from V and 1 base from J, with 20 bases in between. As DNA, the CDR3 is TGTGCCAGCAGGGGTCACTTTAGAGGTTCTGGCACAGATACGCAGTATTTT. Translated: CASRGHFRGSGTDTQYF. Using reference TRBV28 and TRBJ2-3 for the parts outside the CDR3, the full variable domain is DVKVTQSSRYLVKRTGEKVFLECVQDMDHENMFWYRQDPGLGLRLIYFSYDVKMKEKGDIPEGYSVSREKKERFSLILESASTNQTSMYLCASRGHFRGSGTDTQYFGPGTRLTVL.

Only a few counts were recorded for this clonotype. The J gene is TRBJ1-1, the V gene TRBV6-1; D not certain. The germline V gene has CDR1 MNHNS and CDR2 SASEGT. CDR3 length: 14 residues. Trimming removed 2 bases at V and 0 bases at J, with 7 bases between. CDR3 bases: TGTGCCAGCAGTGAAAAGATATTGAACACTGAAGCTTTCTTT. Amino acids: CASSEKILNTEAFF.

The V call is TRBV11-2, the J call TRBJ2-7; 7 nucleotides line up with TRBD1. Per germline, CDR1 SGHAT and CDR2 FQNNGV. The CDR3 length is 14 residues. The junction had 8 bases not matched to a gene; V was cut back by 6 bases and J by 3 bases. The CDR3 DNA follows: TGTGCCAGCAGTAAACAGGGGACGCACTACGAGCAGTACTTC. Translation: CASSKQGTHYEQYF. Together with reference TRBV11-2 and TRBJ2-7, the CDR3 gives the full variable domain: EAGVAQSPRYKIIEKRQSVAFWCNPISGHATLYWYQQILGQGPKLLIQFQNNGVVDDSQLPKDRFSAERLKGVDSTLKIQPAKLEDSAVYLCASSKQGTHYEQYFGPGTRLTVT.

Concerning this clonotype itself: Germline is not matched at one junction end, which may reflect a read error. This chain uses TRBV28 with TRBJ2-7; 10 nucleotides line up with TRBD2. Germline V gives CDR1 MDHEN, CDR2 SYDVKM. The CDR3 runs 16 residues. The chain's CDR3 is CASSPTLAGHSYEQYF. The CDR3 DNA reads TGCGCCAGCAGCCCAACACTAGCGGGACACTCCTACGAGCAGTACTTC.

The sample holds many counts of this clonotype. The chain uses TRBV18 and TRBJ2-3; possible D gene TRBD2, 6 bases. Germline assignment: CDR1 KGHSH and CDR2 LQKENI. V shed 2 bases and J shed 3 bases, with 18 bases lying between them. The CDR3 sequence is 17 residues long. CDR3 sequence: CASSPGAGSGVTDTQYF. In nucleotides, the CDR3 is TGTGCCAGCTCACCAGGGGCGGGGAGCGGAGTTACAGATACGCAGTATTTT.

Comments on this clonotype: A single base is all that separates this from a far larger clone, so a read error is likely. The genes are TRBV28 and TRBJ2-1, with TRBD1 matching over 7 bases. The J segment lost 10 bases and the V segment lost 6 bases, leaving 12 bases of the junction unmatched. Germline V gene data show CDR1 as MDHEN and CDR2 as SYDVKM. This CDR3 comprises 14 residues. The CDR3 sequence: CASSSTGPSYEQFF. In DNA form, the CDR3 reads TGTGCCAGCAGCTCGACAGGGCCCTCCTACGAGCAGTTCTTC. Full variable domain (rest looked up from reference TRBV28 and TRBJ2-1): DVKVTQSSRYLVKRTGEKVFLECVQDMDHENMFWYRQDPGLGLRLIYFSYDVKMKEKGDIPEGYSVSREKKERFSLILESASTNQTSMYLCASSSTGPSYEQFFGPGTRLTVL.

V usage is TRBV6-1 and J usage is TRBJ2-7, with 9 positions matching TRBD1. Germline V gene lookup returns CDR1 MNHNS and CDR2 SASEGT. The length of the CDR3 is 15 residues. V shed 6 bases, J shed 1 base, and the junction held 7 bases outside the gene matches. CDR3 nucleotide sequence: TGTGCCAGCAGCCCCGGGGACAGGGCATCCTACGAGCAGTACTTC. This sequence encodes CASSPGDRASYEQYF.

The V call is TRBV7-3, the J call TRBJ2-7; 7 nucleotides line up with TRBD2. The V gene end was trimmed by 3 bases and the J gene end by 6 bases; junction bases not matched to a gene: 2. In germline, CDR1 is SGHTA, CDR2 FQGTGA. CDR3 length: 12 amino acids. The CDR3 reads CASSFAGVEQYF. DNA of the CDR3: TGTGCCAGCAGCTTTGCGGGAGTCGAGCAGTACTTC.

A word on this clonotype: A much more abundant neighbour one base away suggests this may be a read error. CDR3 nucleotides: TGTGCCGGCAGTGGACTAGCGGGAGGACACGGAAACAATGAGCAGTTCTTC. Protein sequence: CAGSGLAGGHGNNEQFF. The J gene is TRBJ2-1, the V gene TRBV6-5; 14 bases line up with TRBD2. Germline-derived CDR1 and CDR2 are MNHEY and SVGAGI. The CDR3 loop spans 17 amino acids.

This clonotype came up a few times. CDR3 residues: CASSWQGTRANVLTF. CDR3 DNA: TGTGCCAGCAGTTGGCAAGGTACTAGGGCCAACGTCCTGACTTTC. V is TRBV12-3 or TRBV12-4 and J is TRBJ2-6, with no clear D. The germline V and J ends were trimmed by 4 bases and 5 bases, with 12 bases remaining between them. The CDR3 extends over 15 amino acids.

The chain combines TRBV28 with TRBJ2-1; the match to TRBD2 covers 15 bases. CDR3 size: 18 residues. Germline V gene data show CDR1 as MDHEN and CDR2 as SYDVKM. V gave up 0 bases and J gave up 6 bases; unmatched junction bases: 6. Here the CDR3 DNA reads TGTGCCAGCAGTTTATGGGGTGAGGGACTAGCGGGAGGCAATGAGCAGTTCTTC. Its translation: CASSLWGEGLAGGNEQFF.

Remarks on this clonotype: This sequence may be a read error, since a much larger clone differs from it by one base. V usage is TRBV7-2 and J usage is TRBJ2-7; D possibly corresponds to TRBD1 (6 bases). Germline V lookup: CDR1 SGHTA, CDR2 FQGNSA. The length of the CDR3 is 15 residues. As DNA, the CDR3 is TGTGCCAGCAGCAAGCAGACAGGAAACTCCTACGGGCAGTACTTC. Residues: CASSKQTGNSYGQYF.

On this clonotype itself: With a much larger clone just one base away, this may be a read error. V usage is TRBV6-2 or TRBV6-3 and J usage is TRBJ1-1; D is ambiguous. CDR1 and CDR2 from the germline V gene are MNHEY and SVGEGT. The CDR3 is made up of 13 amino acids. The V end lost 7 bases, the J end lost 4 bases, and 13 bases lay between the germline ends. The CDR3 here is CASTLGISTEAFF. In DNA form, the CDR3 reads TGTGCCAGCACCCTTGGGATTAGCACTGAAGCTTTCTTT.

This clonotype was seen at least ten times. The chain recombines TRBV7-6 with TRBJ2-3; 9 bases fit TRBD2. The ends lost 1 base at V and 2 bases at J; junction bases unmatched: 4. This CDR3 spans 16 amino acids. The germline gives CDR1 SGHVS, CDR2 FNYEAQ. The CDR3 sequence: CASSLGLAGNTDTQYF. The CDR3 DNA is TGTGCCAGCAGCTTAGGGCTAGCGGGAAACACAGATACGCAGTATTTT.

This clonotype was found a few times. V and J are TRBV12-3 or TRBV12-4 and TRBJ2-2; perhaps TRBD1 as D (5 bases). The CDR3 contains 14 residues. Trimming cost V 4 bases and J 4 bases, with 10 bases left between them. The CDR3 sequence: CASSSGQPTGELFF. The DNA of the CDR3 is TGTGCCAGCAGTTCAGGGCAACCCACCGGGGAGCTGTTTTTT.

This clonotype was picked up many times. The chain links TRBV6-5 to TRBJ2-3; D is uncertain. Germline V gene data show CDR1 as MNHEY and CDR2 as SVGAGI. Trimming cost V 3 bases and J 2 bases, with 6 bases left between them. The length of the CDR3 is 13 residues. CDR3 region: CASSYDLTDTQYF. The CDR3 nucleotides are TGTGCCAGCAGTTATGACCTCACAGATACGCAGTATTTT.